These 29 T cell receptor beta chains were all obtained from the same sample, sequenced in a study of T cells in Graves' hyperthyroidism and ophthalmopathy. TCR beta CDR3 regions were amplified from RNA transcripts. The primer set for the first-round RT-PCR of the TCR CDR3 was HTBI. TCRdb redid the calling of the multiplex PCR reads with MiXCR, one entry per CDR3 protein. The sample lists 350,000 to 450,000 distinct CDR3 sequences, approximately 14% seen once, with approximately 10% in the top ten. Sequencing used blood. These TCRs come from a woman aged 60-70 years with Graves' hyperthyroidism.

Many counts were recorded for this clonotype. The chain is built from TRBV19 and TRBJ1-1; 10 nucleotides line up with TRBD1. Germline V lookup: CDR1 LNHDA, CDR2 SQIVND (reference sequence). This CDR3 is 15 amino acids long. Trimming cost V 5 bases and J 3 bases; bases outside gene matches: 6. DNA of the CDR3: TGTGCCAGTAGTCTCGGGGACAGGGGACACACTGAAGCTTTCTTT. Translated: CASSLGDRGHTEAFF.

This clonotype has ten or more counts. The V call is TRBV7-8, the J call TRBJ1-5, with TRBD1 matching over 8 bases. Per germline, CDR1 SGHVS and CDR2 FQNEAQ. The CDR3 is 14 amino acids. V lost 4 bases to trimming and J lost 5 bases; unmatched junction nucleotides: 4. The CDR3 bases are TGTGCCAGCAGCTGGACAGGGACGGATCAGCCCCAGCATTTT. It codes for CASSWTGTDQPQHF. The full variable domain, its missing parts supplied by reference TRBV7-8 and TRBJ1-5, is GAGVSQSPRYKVAKRGQDVALRCDPISGHVSLFWYQQALGQGPEFLTYFQNEAQLDKSGLPSDRFFAERPEGSVSTLKIQRTQQEDSAVYLCASSWTGTDQPQHFGDGTRLSIL.

This clonotype was found a few times. A read error may account for a junction end that differs from germline. This chain joins TRBV12-3 or TRBV12-4 and TRBJ1-1, with D possibly being TRBD1 (6 bases). The CDR3 consists of 13 residues. For the CDR3, the DNA is TGTGCCGGCAGCGCACAGGGGAACACTGAAGCTTTCTTT. Its translation is CAGSAQGNTEAFF.

This clonotype appeared many times. The chain carries TRBV30 and TRBJ2-3; the D gene is possibly TRBD2 (6 bases). The germline V and J ends were trimmed by 4 bases and 3 bases, with 20 bases remaining between them. Looked up from germline, CDR1 is GTSNPN and CDR2 is SVGIG (reference sequence). This CDR3 comprises 16 residues. The CDR3 loop is CAWTAGFGQSTDTQYF. Here the CDR3 DNA reads TGTGCCTGGACTGCGGGGTTCGGGCAGTCAACAGATACGCAGTATTTT.

Ten or more counts support this clonotype. This chain uses TRBV11-2 with TRBJ2-5; TRBD2 agrees at 11 bases. The CDR3 consists of 14 residues. Trimming took 5 bases from V and 5 from J; bases not matched to a gene: 4. Germline V gene sequence: CDR1 SGHAT, CDR2 FQNNGV. DNA of the CDR3: TGTGCCAGCAGCCGAAGACTAGCGGGGGAGACCCAGTACTTC. Amino acid sequence: CASSRRLAGETQYF.

This clonotype has only a few counts. V usage is TRBV4-2 and J usage is TRBJ1-2, with TRBD1 as a possible D gene (5 bases). The CDR3 consists of 15 residues. Germline CDR1 reads LGHNA; CDR2 reads YNFKEQ. V dropped 0 bases and J dropped 8 bases, with 16 bases sitting between them. The DNA of the CDR3 is TGTGCCAGCAGCCAAGATGTCCGGGGCACGGGCGGCTACACCTTC. Translating it yields CASSQDVRGTGGYTF.

This clonotype was detected ten times or more. V and J are TRBV27 and TRBJ2-7; D is perhaps TRBD1 (6 bases). The CDR3 loop spans 14 amino acids. Looked up from germline, CDR1 is MNHEY and CDR2 is SMNVEV (reference sequence). V lost 6 bases, J lost 4 bases, and 16 bases lay in between. The DNA for the CDR3 is TGTGCCAGCAGGCCTGGGACACCAACATACGAGCAGTACTTC. Translating it yields CASRPGTPTYEQYF.

Ten or more counts support this clonotype. The chain combines TRBV11-2 with TRBJ2-5, with no clear D. This CDR3 contains 13 residues. V was shortened by 5 bases and J by 7 bases, with 14 bases between the two germline ends. Germline CDR1 SGHAT, CDR2 FQNNGV. CDR3 sequence reads: CASSQDASVTQYF. In DNA, the CDR3 is TGTGCCAGCAGCCAAGACGCCTCCGTGACCCAGTACTTC.

There are a few counts of this clonotype. The rearrangement links TRBV27 to TRBJ2-7; 11 bases match TRBD2. V lost 5 bases to trimming and J lost 0 bases; unmatched junction nucleotides: 9. The CDR3 is made up of 17 amino acids. CDR1 MNHEY and CDR2 SMNVEV come from the germline V gene (reference sequence). The CDR3 DNA is TGTGCCAGCAGTCTCGGGGTAGCGGGAGGGCCCTCCTACGAGCAGTACTTC. Encoded protein: CASSLGVAGGPSYEQYF.

The rearrangement uses TRBV25-1 and TRBJ2-1; perhaps TRBD1 as D (5 bases). The V end lost 4 bases, the J end lost 5 bases, and 12 bases lay between the germline ends. Germline V gives CDR1 MGHDK, CDR2 SYGVNS. CDR3 length: 14 amino acids. For the CDR3, the DNA is TGTGCCAGCAGTGGGACAAGAGCCAACAATGAGCAGTTCTTC. As protein: CASSGTRANNEQFF.

This clonotype was detected many times. This chain joins TRBV5-1 and TRBJ2-1; 13 positions match TRBD2. Trimming cost V 2 bases and J 7 bases; bases outside gene matches: 3. CDR1 and CDR2 (germline): SGHRS, YFSETQ. The CDR3 loop spans 15 amino acids. The CDR3 loop is CASSFRTSGRNEQFF. For the CDR3, the DNA is TGCGCCAGCAGCTTTCGGACTAGCGGGAGAAATGAGCAGTTCTTC.

The CDR3 nucleotides read TGTGCCAGCAGTGAACGGGGGTCCACAGATACGCAGTATTTT. Translated, it gives CASSERGSTDTQYF. V and J are TRBV27 and TRBJ2-3; D may be TRBD2 (6 bases). CDR3 size: 14 residues. CDR1 and CDR2 (germline): MNHEY, SMNVEV (reference sequence). V dropped 5 bases and J dropped 2 bases, with 11 bases sitting between them.

This clonotype was detected ten times or more. This rearrangement joins TRBV2 to TRBJ1-5; D gene ambiguous. Germline CDR1 reads SNHLY; CDR2 reads FYNNEI. Trimming took off 3 bases at V and 0 bases at J, with 6 bases between the two ends. This CDR3 has 14 residues. As DNA, the CDR3 is TGTGCCAGCAGTGAGATGTATAGCAATCAGCCCCAGCATTTT. It is translated as CASSEMYSNQPQHF. Together with reference TRBV2 and TRBJ1-5, the CDR3 gives the full variable domain: EPEVTQTPSHQVTQMGQEVILRCVPISNHLYFYWYRQILGQKVEFLVSFYNNEISEKSEIFDDQFSVERPDGSNFTLKIRSTKLEDSAMYFCASSEMYSNQPQHFGDGTRLSIL.

The table lists this clonotype with many counts. This chain links TRBV2 with TRBJ2-4; D unclear. Germline V gene data show CDR1 as SNHLY and CDR2 as FYNNEI. CDR3 length equals 14 residues. Deletions cut 1 base from V and 6 bases from J, with 10 bases between. CDR3 amino acids: CASSEGLTRNIQYF. CDR3 nucleotide sequence: TGTGCCAGCAGTGAAGGGCTTACGAGAAACATTCAGTACTTC.

This clonotype was detected many times. The V gene is TRBV3-1, the J gene TRBJ1-5; no definite D call. The length of the CDR3 is 14 residues. CDR1 and CDR2 (germline): LGHDT, YNNKEL (reference sequence). Trimming cost V 0 bases and J 5 bases, with 8 bases left between them. This CDR3 is CASSQDLDDQPQHF. CDR3 nucleotide sequence: TGTGCCAGCAGCCAAGACTTAGATGATCAGCCCCAGCATTTT.

The table lists this clonotype with many counts. The chain carries TRBV29-1 and TRBJ1-2; D may be TRBD1 (6 bases). Germline V gene lookup returns CDR1 SQVTM and CDR2 ANQGSEA. The CDR3 runs to 14 residues. Trimming removed 4 bases at V and 0 bases at J, with 12 bases between. CDR3 loop: CSVGPGAPNYGYTF. The CDR3, as DNA: TGCAGCGTTGGTCCAGGGGCCCCTAACTATGGCTACACCTTC.

V and J are TRBV24-1 and TRBJ1-2, with 8 bases matching TRBD1. Per the germline V gene, CDR1 is KGHDR and CDR2 is SFDVKD. The CDR3 spans 14 residues. V lost 3 bases and J lost 8; bases outside the gene matches: 7. CDR3 region: CATSDVTGEIGYTF. In nucleotides, the CDR3 is TGTGCCACCAGTGATGTGACAGGGGAAATAGGCTACACCTTC.

Remarks on this clonotype: This may come from a read error, since a much larger clone is one base off. The chain couples TRBV25-1 to TRBJ2-1, with TRBD2 identical over 9 bases. CDR3 length: 15 amino acids. Germline V gene data show CDR1 as MGHDK and CDR2 as SYGVNS. V trimming: 2 bases; J trimming: 8 bases; junction bases outside the gene matches: 7. The DNA for the CDR3 is TGTGCCAGCAGTGAAGCGGGAGGGGCCGGGGATGAGCAGTTCTTC. Its protein is CASSEAGGAGDEQFF.

This clonotype was found a few times. This chain joins TRBV29-1 and TRBJ2-1; 10 bases align to TRBD2. V trimming: 6 bases; J trimming: 2 bases; junction bases outside the gene matches: 7. The CDR3 is made up of 15 amino acids. CDR1 and CDR2 (germline): SQVTM, ANQGSEA. The CDR3 sequence is CSVATSGRAYNEQFF. DNA for the CDR3: TGCAGCGTCGCCACGAGCGGGAGGGCCTACAATGAGCAGTTCTTC.

Ten or more counts support this clonotype. The chain is built from TRBV12-3 or TRBV12-4 and TRBJ1-1; 7 nucleotides match TRBD1. The CDR3 extends over 13 amino acids. The junction had 6 bases not matched to a gene; V was cut back by 6 bases and J by 5 bases. CDR3 sequence reads: CASSGQVYTEAFF. The CDR3 DNA reads TGTGCCAGCAGCGGACAGGTTTATACTGAAGCTTTCTTT.

This clonotype came up many times. The J gene is TRBJ2-7, the V gene TRBV11-2; no firm D call. The V end lost 2 bases, the J end lost 0 bases, and 14 bases lay between the germline ends. CDR1 is SGHAT, CDR2 FQNNGV, per germline. The CDR3 has 16 amino acids. In nucleotides, the CDR3 is TGTGCCAGCAGCTTATTATCTCGGCTAAGCTCCTACGAGCAGTACTTC. This sequence encodes CASSLLSRLSSYEQYF.

The chain links TRBV10-3 to TRBJ2-5, with D perhaps being TRBD1 or TRBD2 (5 bases each). CDR3 length: 15 residues. V was pared by 6 bases and J by 1 base, with 15 bases between. The germline gives CDR1 ENHRY, CDR2 SYGVKD. The CDR3 protein is CAIRDPGRSQETQYF. The CDR3 region has the DNA TGTGCCATCAGGGATCCGGGGCGATCCCAAGAGACCCAGTACTTC.

This clonotype was counted many times. This rearrangement joins TRBV12-3 or TRBV12-4 to TRBJ2-1; D is possibly TRBD2 (6 bases). This CDR3 contains 16 residues. The V and J ends lost 1 base and 2 bases respectively, with 12 bases between them. The CDR3, as DNA: TGTGCCAGCAGTTTAGGGGTTGCGGGAACCTACAATGAGCAGTTCTTC. Encoded protein: CASSLGVAGTYNEQFF.

The chain employs TRBV6-2 or TRBV6-3 and TRBJ2-4, with 9 bases identical to TRBD1. The CDR3 loop spans 13 amino acids. V lost 7 bases to trimming and J lost 6 bases; unmatched junction nucleotides: 4. In germline, CDR1 is MNHEY, CDR2 SVGEGT. DNA of the CDR3: TGTGCCAGCAAAACAGGGGGCTCAAACATTCAGTACTTC. Its protein product is CASKTGGSNIQYF.

V is TRBV4-2 and J is TRBJ2-3, with D perhaps TRBD2 (6 bases). Trimming pared 4 bases from V and 5 bases from J, leaving 13 bases between. The CDR3 is made up of 14 amino acids. The germline V gene encodes CDR1 LGHNA and CDR2 YNFKEQ. CDR3: CASSLGGWEDTQYF. The CDR3 nucleotides read TGTGCCAGCAGCCTCGGGGGATGGGAAGATACGCAGTATTTT.

The gene calls are TRBV5-1 and TRBJ1-4, with 7 bases matching TRBD1. The CDR3 is 15 residues long. Germline CDR1 and CDR2: SGHRS and YFSETQ. V gave up 2 bases and J gave up 6 bases; unmatched junction bases: 7. CDR3 in amino acids: CASSLSGGRDEKLFF. The CDR3 DNA follows: TGCGCCAGCAGCTTATCAGGGGGAAGGGATGAAAAACTGTTTTTT.

The chain recombines TRBV12-3 or TRBV12-4 with TRBJ2-1; 12 nucleotides agree with TRBD2. V shed 8 bases and J 0 bases; nucleotides not matched to a gene: 8. The CDR3 totals 17 residues. The CDR3 spells CASATLAGGLSYNEQFF. The CDR3 DNA reads TGTGCCAGCGCTACCCTAGCGGGAGGGCTCTCCTACAATGAGCAGTTCTTC.

This clonotype was recorded at least ten times. The V and J genes are TRBV6-2 or TRBV6-3 and TRBJ2-4, with D maybe TRBD1 (6 bases). The CDR3 contains 14 residues. Germline CDR1 and CDR2: MNHEY and SVGEGT. Deletions cut 6 bases from V and 7 bases from J, with 16 bases between. The CDR3 spells CASSNRDSRNIQYF. The CDR3, as DNA: TGTGCCAGCAGCAACAGGGATTCTAGGAACATTCAGTACTTC.

This clonotype was observed a handful of times. A much larger clone differs from this one at a single base, so this may be a read error. V usage is TRBV5-1 and J usage is TRBJ1-1, with 8 bases aligning to TRBD1. The CDR3 spans 15 residues. Germline CDR1 is SGHRS and CDR2 is YFSETQ. The DNA for the CDR3 is TGCGCCTGCAGCTGGGGGGGACAGGTGAACACTGAAGCTTTCTTT. Residues: CACSWGGQVNTEAFF.